This T cell receptor beta chain was retrieved from a study of cytomegalovirus exposure and HLA in healthy donors. At the level of the study: In a previous analysis, more than 90 million unique TCR beta sequences were found from 150 million to 200 million T cells. General study points: Donor immune exposure was known only as CMV serostatus.

The sample holds a few counts of this clone. Its target is not known. The ends were cut back, 6 bases at V and 5 bases at J, with 28 bases in the middle. This CDR3 comprises 18 residues. From germline, CDR1 is SNHLY and CDR2 FYNNEI. Both 60 Vbeta primers and 13 Jbeta primers went into the PCR. Clones were sequenced by immunoSEQ multiplex PCR, and TCRdb holds only the in-frame ones, with some missing. The sample records under 140,000 clones, around 80% being singletons. The chain combines TRBV2 with TRBJ2-5; possibly TRBD2 for D (7 bases). The sequenced sample was PBMCs. This sequence originates from a man aged 25 to 40 in good health and CMV-seropositive. The CDR3 coding sequence is TGTGCCAGCAGAGGGGGTAGGCTAGCGGTAGGTGGAATCGAGACCCAGTACTTC. Protein: CASRGGRLAVGGIETQYF.